The 20 T cell receptor beta chains below come from one sample, sequenced in a study of blood T cell repertoires in COVID-19 (TCRdb year 2020). The library relied on the immunoSEQ multiplex PCR assay. This is the immuneACCESS table as TCRdb keeps it, with only in-frame sequences that have V and J called. A part of the clones is gone; compared with another copy, unresolved V genes explain less than half, and the rest is unexplained. This sample gives approximately 160,000 clones in total; 76% of them show up just once. The ten largest clones capture around 3.4% of the sample. Sequencing input: peripheral blood. Receptors originate from a woman of 80 years or more with acute or convalescent COVID-19.

The CDR3 DNA sequence: TGTGCCAGCAGCCGTGGGGGCTCAAACACAGATACGCAGTATTTT. Its translation is CASSRGGSNTDTQYF. The chain employs TRBV7-2 and TRBJ2-3; weak D call: TRBD1 (6 bases). CDR3 size: 15 residues. Germline CDR1 SGHTA, CDR2 FQGNSA. V lost 5 bases, J lost 2 bases, and 14 bases lay in between.

This chain uses TRBV4-3 with TRBJ2-1; 7 nucleotides align to TRBD2. The germline gives CDR1 LGHNA, CDR2 YSLEER. Trimming cost V 1 base and J 5 bases; bases outside gene matches: 5. The CDR3 is 15 residues long. CDR3 nucleotide sequence: TGCGCCAGCAGCCAAGTGGGAGGGAGAGACAATGAGCAGTTCTTC. Residues: CASSQVGGRDNEQFF.

This clone was picked up a small number of times. The chain links TRBV18 to TRBJ2-1, with 7 bases lining up with TRBD2. This CDR3 comprises 15 residues. The V and J ends lost 3 bases and 6 bases, in that order; junction bases with no gene match: 8. Germline CDR1 is KGHSH and CDR2 is LQKENI. The CDR3 loop is CASSPSRPSGNEQFF. The CDR3 DNA is TGTGCCAGCTCACCGTCTCGGCCTAGCGGCAATGAGCAGTTCTTC.

The rearrangement joins TRBV30 to TRBJ1-1; 7 bases fit TRBD1. From germline, CDR1 is GTSNPN and CDR2 SVGIG (reference sequence). V dropped 3 bases and J dropped 1; count of bases not matched to a gene: 11. CDR3 size: 16 residues. The CDR3 region is CAWSPPPGTANTEAFF. CDR3 sequence (DNA): TGTGCCTGGAGCCCCCCACCCGGGACAGCGAACACTGAAGCTTTCTTT. Full variable domain (missing parts from reference TRBV30 and TRBJ1-1): SQTIHQWPATLVQPVGSPLSLECTVEGTSNPNLYWYRQAAGRGLQLLFYSVGIGQISSEVPQNLSASRPQDRQFILSSKKLLLSDSGFYLCAWSPPPGTANTEAFFGQGTRLTVV.

The rearrangement uses TRBV14 and TRBJ2-3, with 7 bases aligning to TRBD2. CDR1 is SGHDN and CDR2 is FVKESK in the germline V gene. The CDR3 totals 17 residues. Germline trimming cut 0 bases from V and 0 bases from J; bases unmatched to any gene: 6. The CDR3 nucleotides are TGTGCCAGCAGCCAAGAAACGGGAGGAACTAGCACAGATACGCAGTATTTT. It encodes CASSQETGGTSTDTQYF.

The chain is built from TRBV10-1 and TRBJ2-5; 15 bases map to TRBD2. Germline V CDR1 and CDR2: WNHNN, SYGVQD (reference sequence). The CDR3 loop spans 18 amino acids. J lost 1 base, V lost 3 bases, and 6 bases had no gene match. CDR3 DNA: TGCGCCAGCAGTGATCTCGGACTAGCGGGAGGGAGCCAAGAGACCCAGTACTTC. It is translated as CASSDLGLAGGSQETQYF.

The J gene is TRBJ1-5, the V gene TRBV27; unclear D gene. The CDR3 has 14 residues. Deletions cut 5 bases from V and 3 bases from J, with 11 bases between. Germline V gives CDR1 MNHEY, CDR2 SMNVEV (reference sequence). The CDR3, as DNA: TGTGCCAGCAGTACAAGCGCGGTCAATCAGCCCCAGCATTTT. This translates into CASSTSAVNQPQHF.

The chain combines TRBV7-2 with TRBJ1-6, with D uncertain. Germline V CDR1 and CDR2: SGHTA, FQGNSA. The CDR3 spans 16 residues. V was trimmed by 1 base and J by 0 bases, leaving 7 bases between them. CDR3 DNA sequence: TGTGCCAGCAGCTTAGGGCCTAGCTCCTATAATTCACCCCTCCACTTT. This gives the protein CASSLGPSSYNSPLHF.

The chain combines TRBV5-1 with TRBJ2-2; 7 bases are a match to TRBD1. The CDR3 totals 14 residues. CDR1 is SGHRS and CDR2 is YFSETQ in the germline V gene. Losses at the gene ends were 4 bases for V and 4 bases for J; bases not matched to a gene: 4. The DNA for the CDR3 is TGCGCCAGCAGCCAGACAGGGACCACCGGGGAGCTGTTTTTT. Translation gives CASSQTGTTGELFF. Based on the CDR3 plus reference TRBV5-1 and TRBJ2-2, the full variable domain is KAGVTQTPRYLIKTRGQQVTLSCSPISGHRSVSWYQQTPGQGLQFLFEYFSETQRNKGNFPGRFSGRQFSNSRSEMNVSTLELGDSALYLCASSQTGTTGELFFGEGSRLTVL.

The chain is built from TRBV30 and TRBJ1-4; 7 positions match TRBD1. This CDR3 is built from 17 residues. J lost 3 bases, V lost 4 bases, and 14 bases had no gene match. Germline V gene sequence: CDR1 GTSNPN, CDR2 SVGIG (reference sequence). CDR3 DNA sequence: TGTGCCTGGAAGAGGGGACCAGGGGGATCGGCTAATGAAAAACTGTTTTTT. Residues: CAWKRGPGGSANEKLFF.

The chain links TRBV5-6 to TRBJ1-3; D is unclear. The V and J ends lost 1 base and 4 bases respectively, with 15 bases between them. The CDR3 contains 16 residues. CDR1 and CDR2 (germline): SGHDT, YYEEEE. The CDR3 DNA reads TGTGCCAGCAGCTTGTTGGAGCCATTCGGGGGAAACACCATATATTTT. Translating it yields CASSLLEPFGGNTIYF. Filled out from reference TRBV5-6 and TRBJ1-3, the complete variable domain reads DAGVTQSPTHLIKTRGQQVTLRCSPKSGHDTVSWYQQALGQGPQFIFQYYEEEERQRGNFPDRFSGHQFPNYSSELNVNALLLGDSALYLCASSLLEPFGGNTIYFGEGSWLTVV.

V usage is TRBV6-5 and J usage is TRBJ1-1; TRBD1 might be the D (5 bases). Trimming stripped 4 bases from V and 0 bases from J, with 6 bases between. Germline CDR1 and CDR2: MNHEY and SVGAGI. The CDR3 runs 13 residues. The CDR3 DNA follows: TGTGCCAGCAGTTCGACAGTGAACACTGAAGCTTTCTTT. It yields the protein CASSSTVNTEAFF.

The genes are TRBV5-1 and TRBJ2-1, with 13 bases fitting TRBD2. V shed 5 bases, J shed 9 bases, and the junction held 5 bases outside the gene matches. CDR1 and CDR2 from the germline V gene are SGHRS and YFSETQ. The CDR3 is 14 residues long. CDR3 sequence reads: CASRGTSGAVEQFF. In DNA form, the CDR3 reads TGCGCCAGCAGGGGGACTAGCGGGGCGGTTGAGCAGTTCTTC.

This clone was seen a handful of times. Different DNA sequences within this sample yield the same CDR3. The chain has TRBV6-5 and TRBJ1-2; D gene uncertain. Germline assignment: CDR1 MNHEY and CDR2 SVGAGI. The length of the CDR3 is 14 residues. V dropped 2 bases and J dropped 2 bases, with 9 bases sitting between them. The CDR3 region is CASSYGQTNYGYTF. In DNA, the CDR3 is TGTGCCAGCAGTTACGGGCAGACCAACTATGGCTACACCTTC.

V is TRBV15 and J is TRBJ2-7; D unresolved. V lost 5 bases to trimming and J lost 9 bases, with 17 bases between them. CDR1 is LNHNV, CDR2 YYDKDF, per germline (reference sequence). This CDR3 is 13 amino acids long. The CDR3 protein is CATSLTRVWWQYF. In DNA, the CDR3 is TGTGCCACCAGCCTAACCCGCGTTTGGTGGCAGTACTTC.

This chain connects TRBV2 to TRBJ1-5; D gene unclear. CDR1 SNHLY and CDR2 FYNNEI come from the germline V gene. V lost 6 bases and J 0 bases, leaving 12 bases between the germline ends. The CDR3 runs 15 residues. The CDR3 DNA is TGTGCCAGCAGCCAGCTCGGGGATAGCAATCAGCCCCAGCATTTT. Protein product: CASSQLGDSNQPQHF.

This clone was seen at least ten times. This chain uses TRBV19 with TRBJ1-2; D gene ambiguous. Germline values: CDR1 LNHDA, CDR2 SQIVND (reference sequence). Trimming stripped 2 bases from V and 4 bases from J, with 5 bases between. The length of the CDR3 is 12 residues. For the CDR3, the DNA is TGTGCCAGTAGTATACCCTCCTATGGCTACACCTTC. The encoded protein is CASSIPSYGYTF.

The chain links TRBV19 to TRBJ1-5; TRBD1 matches 10 bases. Germline V gene data show CDR1 as LNHDA and CDR2 as SQIVND (reference sequence). The V and J ends lost 6 bases and 5 bases, in that order; junction bases with no gene match: 4. The CDR3 has 14 residues. CDR3 sequence (DNA): TGTGCCAGTAGGAGGACAGGGGGGTATCAGCCCCAGCATTTT. This gives the protein CASRRTGGYQPQHF.

The V and J genes are TRBV6-4 and TRBJ2-3, with TRBD2 matching over 10 bases. J gave up 1 base and V 0 bases, and 7 bases lay outside the gene matches. This CDR3 is 18 amino acids long. Germline assignment: CDR1 MRHNA and CDR2 SNTAGT. CDR3 residues: CASSDSRIAGGRTDTQYF. DNA of the CDR3: TGTGCCAGCAGTGACTCGAGAATAGCGGGGGGCCGCACAGATACGCAGTATTTT.

The CDR3 sequence is CASSHGTGDGYTF. The CDR3 region has the DNA TGTGCCAGCAGCCACGGGACAGGGGATGGCTACACCTTC. This chain links TRBV7-2 with TRBJ1-2; TRBD1 matches at 10 bases. The CDR3 consists of 13 residues. Germline values: CDR1 SGHTA, CDR2 FQGNSA. Unmatched junction bases numbered 3, after V lost 5 bases and J lost 6 bases.